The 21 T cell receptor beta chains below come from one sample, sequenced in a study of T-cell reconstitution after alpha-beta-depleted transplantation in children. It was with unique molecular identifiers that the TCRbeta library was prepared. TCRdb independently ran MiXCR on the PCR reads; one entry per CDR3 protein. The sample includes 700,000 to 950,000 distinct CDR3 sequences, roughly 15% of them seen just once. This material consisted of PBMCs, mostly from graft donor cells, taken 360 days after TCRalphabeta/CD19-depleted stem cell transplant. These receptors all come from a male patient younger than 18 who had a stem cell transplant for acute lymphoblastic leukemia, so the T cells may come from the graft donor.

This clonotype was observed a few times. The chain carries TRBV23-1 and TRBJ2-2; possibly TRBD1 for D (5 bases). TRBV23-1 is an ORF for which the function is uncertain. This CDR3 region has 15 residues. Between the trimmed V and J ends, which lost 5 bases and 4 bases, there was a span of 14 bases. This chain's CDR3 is CASSYVVDTTGELFF. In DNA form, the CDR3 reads TGCGCCAGCAGTTACGTTGTGGACACCACCGGGGAGCTGTTTTTT.

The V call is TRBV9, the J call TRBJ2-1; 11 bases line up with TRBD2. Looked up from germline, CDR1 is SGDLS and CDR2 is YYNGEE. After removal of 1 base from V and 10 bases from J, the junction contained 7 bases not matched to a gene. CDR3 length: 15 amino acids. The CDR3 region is CASSVRLAGGGEQFF. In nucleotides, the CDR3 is TGTGCCAGCAGCGTACGGCTAGCGGGGGGAGGAGAGCAGTTCTTC.

The CDR3 bases are TGCGCCAGCAGGGTGAGAGAATGGACTAGCGGGCCCTACGAGCAGTACTTC. Amino acids: CASRVREWTSGPYEQYF. The rearrangement links TRBV5-1 to TRBJ2-7; 11 bases are shared with TRBD2. Germline values: CDR1 SGHRS, CDR2 YFSETQ. Trimming cost V 5 bases and J 2 bases; bases outside gene matches: 12. This CDR3 comprises 17 residues.

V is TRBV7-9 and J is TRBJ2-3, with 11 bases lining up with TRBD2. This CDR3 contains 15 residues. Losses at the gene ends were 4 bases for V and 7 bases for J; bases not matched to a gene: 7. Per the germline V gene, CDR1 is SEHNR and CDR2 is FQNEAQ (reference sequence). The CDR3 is CASSSRLAGTYTQYF. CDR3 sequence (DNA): TGTGCCAGCAGCTCGAGACTAGCGGGGACGTATACGCAGTATTTT.

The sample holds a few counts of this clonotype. In DNA form, the CDR3 reads TGCAGTGCTAGAGATCACCAGGGAGGTCAGCCCCAGCATTTT. Residues: CSARDHQGGQPQHF. The chain has TRBV20-1 and TRBJ1-5; TRBD1 might be the D (5 bases). The CDR3 is 14 amino acids. The V and J ends lost 0 bases and 6 bases respectively, with 12 bases between them. Germline V gene data show CDR1 as DFQATT and CDR2 as SNEGSKA (reference sequence).

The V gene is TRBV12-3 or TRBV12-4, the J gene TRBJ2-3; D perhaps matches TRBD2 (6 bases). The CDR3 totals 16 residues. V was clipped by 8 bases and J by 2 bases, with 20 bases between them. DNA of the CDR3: TGTGCCAGCTCATCCGGGGCGGGACTGTTCACAGATACGCAGTATTTT. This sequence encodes CASSSGAGLFTDTQYF.

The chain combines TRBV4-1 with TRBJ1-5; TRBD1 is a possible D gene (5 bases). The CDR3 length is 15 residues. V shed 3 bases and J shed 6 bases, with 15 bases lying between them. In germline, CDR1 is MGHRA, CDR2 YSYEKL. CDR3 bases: TGCGCCAGCAGCCACCTTCCGGGGGTATCTCAGCCCCAGCATTTT. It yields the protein CASSHLPGVSQPQHF.

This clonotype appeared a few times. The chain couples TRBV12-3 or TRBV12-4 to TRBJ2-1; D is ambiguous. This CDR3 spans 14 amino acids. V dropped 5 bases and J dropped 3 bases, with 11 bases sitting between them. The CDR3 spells CASSHTGGYNEQFF. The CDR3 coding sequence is TGTGCCAGCAGTCATACGGGCGGCTACAATGAGCAGTTCTTC.

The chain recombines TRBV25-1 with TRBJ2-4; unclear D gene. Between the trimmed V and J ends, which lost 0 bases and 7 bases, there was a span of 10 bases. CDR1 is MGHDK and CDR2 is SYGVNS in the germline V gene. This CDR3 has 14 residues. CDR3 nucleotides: TGTGCCAGCAGTGAATATAGCAGCAGCAACATTCAGTACTTC. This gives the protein CASSEYSSSNIQYF.

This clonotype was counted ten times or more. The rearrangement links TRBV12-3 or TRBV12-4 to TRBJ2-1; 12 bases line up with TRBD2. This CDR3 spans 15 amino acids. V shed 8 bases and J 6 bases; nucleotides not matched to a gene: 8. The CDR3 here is CASRLPSGRANEQFF. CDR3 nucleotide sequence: TGTGCCAGCCGCTTGCCTAGCGGGAGGGCCAATGAGCAGTTCTTC.

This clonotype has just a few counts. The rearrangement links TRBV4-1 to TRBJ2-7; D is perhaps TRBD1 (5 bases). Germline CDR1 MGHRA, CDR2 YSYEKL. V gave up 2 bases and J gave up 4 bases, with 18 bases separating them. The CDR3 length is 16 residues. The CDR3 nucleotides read TGCGCCAGCAGCCAACTTCCAACAGGTACGAGATACGAGCAGTACTTC. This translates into CASSQLPTGTRYEQYF.

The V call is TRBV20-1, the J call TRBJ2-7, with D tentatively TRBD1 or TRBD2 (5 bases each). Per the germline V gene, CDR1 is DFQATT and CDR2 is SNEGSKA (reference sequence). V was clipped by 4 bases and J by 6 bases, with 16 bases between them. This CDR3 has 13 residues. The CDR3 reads CSAKGLTGTEQYF. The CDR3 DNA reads TGCAGTGCTAAAGGCCTGACCGGGACCGAGCAGTACTTC.

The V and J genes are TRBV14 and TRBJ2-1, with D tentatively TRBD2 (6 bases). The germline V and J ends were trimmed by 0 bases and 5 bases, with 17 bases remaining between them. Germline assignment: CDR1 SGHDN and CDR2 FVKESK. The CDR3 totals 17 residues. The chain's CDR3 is CASSQERGGRGNNEQFF. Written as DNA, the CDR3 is TGTGCCAGCAGCCAAGAAAGAGGAGGGAGAGGTAACAATGAGCAGTTCTTC.

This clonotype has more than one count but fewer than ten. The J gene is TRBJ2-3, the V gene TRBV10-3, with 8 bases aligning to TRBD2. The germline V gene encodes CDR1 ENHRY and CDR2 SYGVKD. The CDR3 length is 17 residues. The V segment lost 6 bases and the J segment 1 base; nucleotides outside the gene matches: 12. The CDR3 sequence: CAISPFQSGRGTDTQYF. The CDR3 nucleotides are TGTGCCATCAGCCCATTCCAAAGCGGGAGAGGCACAGATACGCAGTATTTT.

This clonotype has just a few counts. For the CDR3, the DNA is TGCGCCAGCAGGGAGGGTATAGGGACAGCAACTAATGAAAAACTGTTTTTT. As protein: CASREGIGTATNEKLFF. The chain uses TRBV5-1 and TRBJ1-4; TRBD1 aligns across 7 bases. The CDR3 covers 17 residues. V lost 5 bases to trimming and J lost 0 bases; unmatched junction nucleotides: 10. Germline CDR1 and CDR2: SGHRS and YFSETQ.

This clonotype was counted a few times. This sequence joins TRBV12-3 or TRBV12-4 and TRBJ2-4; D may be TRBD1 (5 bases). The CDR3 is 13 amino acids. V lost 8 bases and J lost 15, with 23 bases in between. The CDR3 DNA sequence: TGTGCCAGCGGCACCCCTGCCAGGGAATCGCGGTACTTC. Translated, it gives CASGTPARESRYF.

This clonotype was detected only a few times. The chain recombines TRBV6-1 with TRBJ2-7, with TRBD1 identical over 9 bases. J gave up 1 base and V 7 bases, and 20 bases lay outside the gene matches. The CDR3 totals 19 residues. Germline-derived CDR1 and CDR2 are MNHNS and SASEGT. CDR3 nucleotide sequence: TGTGCCAGCACCCAGCGGAGTCCCGGGACAGGGTCGAGGTCCTACGAGCAGTACTTC. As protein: CASTQRSPGTGSRSYEQYF.

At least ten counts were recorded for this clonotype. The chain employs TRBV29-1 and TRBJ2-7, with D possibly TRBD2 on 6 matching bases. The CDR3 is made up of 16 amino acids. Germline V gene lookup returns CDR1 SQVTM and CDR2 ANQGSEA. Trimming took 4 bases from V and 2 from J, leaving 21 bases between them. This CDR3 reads CSVGGVRDQGAYEQYF. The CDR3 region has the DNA TGCAGCGTTGGGGGGGTCCGGGACCAAGGGGCCTACGAGCAGTACTTC.

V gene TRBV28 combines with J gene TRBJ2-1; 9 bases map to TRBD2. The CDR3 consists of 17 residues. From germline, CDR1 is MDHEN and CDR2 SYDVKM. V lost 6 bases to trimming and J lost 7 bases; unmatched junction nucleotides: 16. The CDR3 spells CASRFLGLAGLGNEQFF. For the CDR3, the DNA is TGTGCCAGCAGGTTCCTGGGACTAGCCGGGCTAGGTAATGAGCAGTTCTTC.

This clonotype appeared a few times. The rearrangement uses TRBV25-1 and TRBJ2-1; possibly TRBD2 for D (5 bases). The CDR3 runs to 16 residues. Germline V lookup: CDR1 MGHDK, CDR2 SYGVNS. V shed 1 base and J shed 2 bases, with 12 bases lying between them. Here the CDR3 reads CASSESPSGTYNEQFF. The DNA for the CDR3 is TGTGCCAGCAGTGAATCCCCTTCCGGGACCTACAATGAGCAGTTCTTC.

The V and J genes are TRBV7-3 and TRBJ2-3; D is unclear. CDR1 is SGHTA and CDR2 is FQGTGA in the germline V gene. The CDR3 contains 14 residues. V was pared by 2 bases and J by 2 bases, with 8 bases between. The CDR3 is CASSLLHSTDTQYF. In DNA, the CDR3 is TGTGCCAGCAGCTTATTACATTCCACAGATACGCAGTATTTT.